This T cell receptor (beta chain) is from a study of type 1 regulatory T cells. On this clonotype itself: The antigen remains undetermined.

The CDR3 extends over 12 amino acids. Germline V lookup: CDR1 SNHLY, CDR2 FYNNEI. V was shortened by 6 bases and J by 4 bases, with 8 bases between the two germline ends. Via MiXCR, TCRdb re-called the reads, giving one row per CDR3 protein. The sample carries about 62,000 distinct CDR3 sequences, 62% recorded once. The clonotype comes from a human donor in good health. The chain couples TRBV2 to TRBJ2-3; D uncertain. Sequences were obtained from cultured non-Tr1 T cells, either the whole culture or a sorted T cell fraction (not recorded which). CDR3 nucleotides: TGTGCCAGCAGAATGTCGGCAGATACGCAGTATTTT. Its translation: CASRMSADTQYF.